There are a few counts of the clone carrying this TCR beta chain. The source of the sample is a study of response to subunit inactivated influenza vaccine. Trimming removed 0 bases from V and 2 bases from J, with 14 bases in between. This CDR3 region has 16 residues. Germline loops: CDR1 PRHDT, CDR2 FYEKMQ (reference sequence). MiXCR, applied by TCRdb to the RT-PCR reads, yields one record per CDR3 protein. This table holds approximately 500,000 distinct CDR3 sequences, 20% to 25% found once. These data were also reused for a study on T cells expressing NK-cell markers. From that second work: With UMIs, 5'RACE template switching was used to make TCR beta cDNA. Source material for TCR beta repertoires consisted of sorted CD3+CD56+NKG2C+, CD3+CD56+NKG2C- and CD3+CD56-NKG2C+ T cells. T cells sorted in several experiments were restricted to alpha-beta TCR T cells by an anti-gamma-delta TCR antibody.

The chain joins TRBV13 to TRBJ2-7; no clear D. The sequence was obtained from a man between 50 and 59 years old who received an inactivated influenza vaccine. The source was CD4+ T cells sorted from PBMCs, collected less than 13 days after vaccination. The CDR3 region is CASSLGRIGETYEQYF. Written as DNA, the CDR3 is TGTGCCAGCAGCTTAGGCCGCATCGGCGAGACCTACGAGCAGTACTTC.